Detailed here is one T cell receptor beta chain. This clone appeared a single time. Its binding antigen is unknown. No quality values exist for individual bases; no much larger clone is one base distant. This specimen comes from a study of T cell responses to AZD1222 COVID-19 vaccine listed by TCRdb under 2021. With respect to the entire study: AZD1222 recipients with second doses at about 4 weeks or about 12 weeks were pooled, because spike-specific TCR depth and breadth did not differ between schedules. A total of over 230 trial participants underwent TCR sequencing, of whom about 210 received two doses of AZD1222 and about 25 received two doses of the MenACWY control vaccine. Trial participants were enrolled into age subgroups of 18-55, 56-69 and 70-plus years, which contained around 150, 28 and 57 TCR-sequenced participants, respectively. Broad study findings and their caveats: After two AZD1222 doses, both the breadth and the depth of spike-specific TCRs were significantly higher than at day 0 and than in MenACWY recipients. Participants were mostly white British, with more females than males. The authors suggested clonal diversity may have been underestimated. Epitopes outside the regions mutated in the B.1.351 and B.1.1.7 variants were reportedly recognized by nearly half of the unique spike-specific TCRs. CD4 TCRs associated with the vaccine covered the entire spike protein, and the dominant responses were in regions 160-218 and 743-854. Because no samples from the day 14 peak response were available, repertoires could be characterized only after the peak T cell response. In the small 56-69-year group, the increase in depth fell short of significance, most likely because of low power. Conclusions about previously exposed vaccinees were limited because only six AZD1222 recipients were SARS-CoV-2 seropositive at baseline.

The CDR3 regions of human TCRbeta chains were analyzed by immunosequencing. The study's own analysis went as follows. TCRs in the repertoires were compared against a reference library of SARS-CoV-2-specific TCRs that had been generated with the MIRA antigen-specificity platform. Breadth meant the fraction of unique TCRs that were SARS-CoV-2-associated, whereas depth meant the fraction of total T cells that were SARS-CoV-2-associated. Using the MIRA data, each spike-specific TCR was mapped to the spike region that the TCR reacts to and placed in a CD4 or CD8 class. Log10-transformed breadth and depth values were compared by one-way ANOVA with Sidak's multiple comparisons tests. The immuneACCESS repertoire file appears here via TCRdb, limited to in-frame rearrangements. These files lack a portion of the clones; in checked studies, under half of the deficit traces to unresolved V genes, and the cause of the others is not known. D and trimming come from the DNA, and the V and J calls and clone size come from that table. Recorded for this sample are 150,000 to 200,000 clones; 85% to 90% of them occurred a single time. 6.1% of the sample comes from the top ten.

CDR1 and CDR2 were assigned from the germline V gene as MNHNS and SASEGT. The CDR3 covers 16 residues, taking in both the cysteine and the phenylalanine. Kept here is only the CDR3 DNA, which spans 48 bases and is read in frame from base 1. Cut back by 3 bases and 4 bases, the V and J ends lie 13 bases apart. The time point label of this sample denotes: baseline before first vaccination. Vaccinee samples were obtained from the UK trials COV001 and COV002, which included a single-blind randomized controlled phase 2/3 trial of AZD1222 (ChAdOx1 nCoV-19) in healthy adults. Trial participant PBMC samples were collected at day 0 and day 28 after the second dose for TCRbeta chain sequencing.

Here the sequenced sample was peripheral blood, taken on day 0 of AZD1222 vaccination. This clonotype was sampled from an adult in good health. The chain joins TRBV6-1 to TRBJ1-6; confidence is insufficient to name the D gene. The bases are TGTGCCAGCAGTGATGGGCTGAGAGATTATAATTCACCCCTCCACTTT. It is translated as CASSDGLRDYNSPLHF.